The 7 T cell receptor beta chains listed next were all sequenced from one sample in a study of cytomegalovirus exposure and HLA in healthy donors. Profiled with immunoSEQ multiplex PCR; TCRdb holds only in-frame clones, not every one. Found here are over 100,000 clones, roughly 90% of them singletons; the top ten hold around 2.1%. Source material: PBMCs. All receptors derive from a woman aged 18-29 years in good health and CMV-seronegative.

CDR3 in amino acids: CATRGVGQGGEKLFF. Here the CDR3 DNA reads TGCGCCACCCGTGGTGTGGGACAGGGGGGTGAAAAACTGTTTTTT. The rearrangement joins TRBV4-3 to TRBJ1-4, with 11 bases lining up with TRBD1. CDR3 length: 15 residues. Germline V gene sequence: CDR1 LGHNA, CDR2 YSLEER. The V segment lost 10 bases and the J segment 7 bases; nucleotides outside the gene matches: 11.

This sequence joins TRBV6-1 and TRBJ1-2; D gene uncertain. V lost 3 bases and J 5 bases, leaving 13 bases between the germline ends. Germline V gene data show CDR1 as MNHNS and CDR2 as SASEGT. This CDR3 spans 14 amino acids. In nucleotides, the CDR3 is TGTGCCAGCAGTGATCTCGTTGTGTCTTATGGCTACACCTTC. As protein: CASSDLVVSYGYTF.

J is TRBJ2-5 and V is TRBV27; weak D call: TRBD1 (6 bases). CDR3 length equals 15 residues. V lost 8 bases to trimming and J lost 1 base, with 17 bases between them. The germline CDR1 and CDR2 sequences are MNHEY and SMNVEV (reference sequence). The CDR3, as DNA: TGTGCCAGCTGGCCCATGGGGGCAGCCCAAGAGACCCAGTACTTC. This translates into CASWPMGAAQETQYF.

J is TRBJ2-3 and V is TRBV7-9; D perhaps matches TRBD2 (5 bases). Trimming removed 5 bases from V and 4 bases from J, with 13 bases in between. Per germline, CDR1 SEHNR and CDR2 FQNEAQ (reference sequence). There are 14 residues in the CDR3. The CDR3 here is CASSPLSGSDTQYF. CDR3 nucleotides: TGTGCCAGCAGCCCACTAAGCGGTTCAGATACGCAGTATTTT.

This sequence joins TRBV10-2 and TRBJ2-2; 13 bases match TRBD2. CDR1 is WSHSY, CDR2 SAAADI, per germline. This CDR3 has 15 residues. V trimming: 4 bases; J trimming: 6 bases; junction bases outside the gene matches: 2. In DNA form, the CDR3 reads TGCGCCAGCAGTGGGGGGACTAGCGGGGCCGGGGAGCTGTTTTTT. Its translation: CASSGGTSGAGELFF.

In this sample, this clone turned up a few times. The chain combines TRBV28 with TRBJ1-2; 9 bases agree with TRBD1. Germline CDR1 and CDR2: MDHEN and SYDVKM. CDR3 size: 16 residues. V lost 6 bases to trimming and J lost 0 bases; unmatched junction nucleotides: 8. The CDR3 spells CASRLEGTGTNYGYTF. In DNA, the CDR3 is TGTGCCAGCAGACTGGAAGGGACAGGGACTAACTATGGCTACACCTTC.

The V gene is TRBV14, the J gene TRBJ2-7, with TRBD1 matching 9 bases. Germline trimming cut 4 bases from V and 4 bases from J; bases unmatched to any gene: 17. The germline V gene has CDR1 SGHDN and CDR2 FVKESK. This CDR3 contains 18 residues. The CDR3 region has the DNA TGTGCCAGCAGCCCATCCGGGACAGGGAATTTATACACTTACGAGCAGTACTTC. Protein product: CASSPSGTGNLYTYEQYF.